These 25 T cell receptor beta chains originate from one sample sequenced in a study of sequential checkpoint blockade in melanoma. This sample's treatment: randomized to nivolumab then ipilimumab (arm A) or the reverse (arm B). TCRdb keeps only in-frame clones here, not all; method: immunoSEQ multiplex PCR. The table shows over 2,500 clones, with roughly 20% occurring only once. The material sequenced was tumor tissue (inferred from file names), taken from a patient given nivolumab and ipilimumab in sequence. These receptors were collected from a human donor with melanoma.

The chain is built from TRBV28 and TRBJ2-7, with D possibly being TRBD2 (6 bases). Deletions cut 2 bases from V and 5 bases from J, with 13 bases between. CDR3 length: 14 residues. CDR1 is MDHEN, CDR2 SYDVKM, per germline. This chain's CDR3 is CASSLGEDSHEQYF. The CDR3 DNA is TGTGCCAGCAGTTTAGGGGAGGACTCACACGAGCAGTACTTC.

This clone was recorded at least ten times. V and J are TRBV1 and TRBJ2-7; the table's D call TRBD1 went unverified against the DNA. TRBV1 is reported as a pseudogene. The CDR3 contains 14 residues. In DNA, the CDR3 is TGCGCCAGCAGCCAAGATCCCAGGGGCTACGAGCAGTACTTC. Protein: CASSQDPRGYEQYF.

This clone was seen more than once but under ten times. The rearrangement links TRBV18 to TRBJ1-2, with 9 bases lining up with TRBD1. The V segment lost 5 bases and the J segment 4 bases; nucleotides outside the gene matches: 14. Germline V gene lookup returns CDR1 KGHSH and CDR2 LQKENI. CDR3 length: 17 residues. The CDR3 bases are TGTGCCAGCTCAAAAACCCCGGGACAGGGTATTCTCTATGGCTACACCTTC. As protein: CASSKTPGQGILYGYTF.

This clone was observed many times. Written as DNA, the CDR3 is TGTGCCAGCAGCCAGGACAGGGCAGAGACCCAGTACTTC. Protein product: CASSQDRAETQYF. The chain combines TRBV7-1 with TRBJ2-5, with 8 bases aligning to TRBD1. TRBV7-1 is an open reading frame, and its role is uncertain. V shed 5 bases and J 4 bases; nucleotides not matched to a gene: 3. This CDR3 is built from 13 residues.

The chain joins TRBV19 to TRBJ2-3; 14 bases are a match to TRBD2. With V trimmed by 4 bases and J by 2 bases, 2 bases remained unmatched. CDR1 and CDR2 from the germline V gene are LNHDA and SQIVND (reference sequence). The CDR3 sequence is 16 residues long. CDR3 sequence (DNA): TGTGCCAGTAGTAGACTAGCGGGGGGGTCCACAGATACGCAGTATTTT. Protein sequence: CASSRLAGGSTDTQYF.

The rearrangement links TRBV28 to TRBJ1-1; TRBD1 is a possible D gene (5 bases). Germline V CDR1 and CDR2: MDHEN, SYDVKM. V was pared by 5 bases and J by 2 bases, with 12 bases between. The CDR3 loop spans 14 amino acids. CDR3 DNA: TGTGCCAGCAGTATACAGGTCGTAAACACTGAAGCTTTCTTT. It translates to CASSIQVVNTEAFF.

This clone came up a few times. The chain recombines TRBV12-2 with TRBJ2-1; whether TRBD2, the table's D call, matches the DNA was not checked. TRBV12-2 is assigned pseudogene status. This CDR3 spans 18 amino acids. The CDR3 DNA reads as TGTGCCATCTCTTCTACTAGCGGGCCCCGACTCTCCTACAATGAGCAGTTCTTC. This codes for CAISSTSGPRLSYNEQFF.

The table lists this clone with a few counts. This sequence joins TRBV28 and TRBJ1-2; tentatively, D is TRBD1 (5 bases). Trimming took 3 bases from V and 4 from J, leaving 12 bases between them. CDR3 length equals 14 residues. Germline V gene data show CDR1 as MDHEN and CDR2 as SYDVKM. The chain's CDR3 is CASSFPRDLYGYTF. The CDR3 nucleotides are TGTGCCAGCAGTTTCCCCAGGGACCTCTATGGCTACACCTTC.

CDR3 in DNA: TGTGCCAGCTCACCACCGGGAGGGGACAGATACACCGGGGAGCTGTTTTTT. Translated: CASSPPGGDRYTGELFF. The rearrangement links TRBV18 to TRBJ2-2, with D possibly being TRBD1 or TRBD2 (7 bases each). Per germline, CDR1 KGHSH and CDR2 LQKENI. This CDR3 is built from 17 residues. V was trimmed by 0 bases and J by 3 bases, leaving 14 bases between them.

Many counts were recorded for this clone. The chain joins TRBV4-1 to TRBJ1-6, with D perhaps TRBD1 (6 bases). The CDR3 runs to 16 residues. The V gene lost 3 bases and the J gene lost 7 bases, with 16 bases spanning the gap. Germline loops: CDR1 MGHRA, CDR2 YSYEKL. CDR3 amino acids: CASSHAPDRINSPLHF. The DNA of the CDR3 is TGCGCCAGCAGCCATGCCCCGGACAGAATCAATTCACCCCTCCACTTT.

This clone was detected a few times. The rearrangement uses TRBV9 and TRBJ2-3; either TRBD1 or TRBD2 may supply D (5 bases each). The CDR3 covers 15 residues. V was trimmed by 1 base and J by 3 bases, leaving 12 bases between them. From germline, CDR1 is SGDLS and CDR2 YYNGEE. In DNA, the CDR3 is TGTGCCAGCAGCGTAAATCATGAGGGGACAGATACGCAGTATTTT. Its translation: CASSVNHEGTDTQYF.

This clone was found many times. The J gene is TRBJ2-1, the V gene TRBV11-3; D might be TRBD1 (5 bases). From germline, CDR1 is SGHNT and CDR2 YENEEA. This CDR3 contains 17 residues. The V and J ends lost 5 bases and 2 bases respectively, with 19 bases between them. CDR3 sequence (DNA): TGTGCCAGCAGCCACCCAGAAGAGCAGGGCACCTACAATGAGCAGTTCTTC. Translating it yields CASSHPEEQGTYNEQFF.

This clone qualifies as medium-sized (0.01 to 0.1%). The chain employs TRBV11-3 and TRBJ2-7; TRBD1 agrees at 10 bases. V was pared by 5 bases and J by 5 bases, with 6 bases of the junction left unmatched. The CDR3 consists of 14 residues. Germline CDR1 SGHNT, CDR2 YENEEA. The CDR3 region is CASSPDRGRNEQYF. In DNA form, the CDR3 reads TGTGCCAGCAGCCCTGACAGGGGGCGGAACGAGCAGTACTTC.

This clone was recorded only once. CDR3 sequence reads: CATSRGKGTAVELYF. For the CDR3, the DNA is TGTGCCACCAGCAGAGGAAAGGGTACGGCCGTAGAGCTGTATTTT. V usage is TRBV15 and J usage is TRBJ2-3; no clear D. Looked up from germline, CDR1 is LNHNV and CDR2 is YYDKDF (reference sequence). The CDR3 runs to 15 residues. V was cut by 1 base and J by 14 bases, with 22 bases left in between.

The rearrangement links TRBV9 to TRBJ2-2; the match to TRBD2 covers 8 bases. This CDR3 contains 15 residues. The V gene end was trimmed by 4 bases and the J gene end by 5 bases; junction bases not matched to a gene: 7. Germline V gives CDR1 SGDLS, CDR2 YYNGEE. The CDR3 reads CASSTRTSLTGELFF. The CDR3 region has the DNA TGTGCCAGCAGCACCCGGACTAGCCTAACCGGGGAGCTGTTTTTT.

This clone came up a few times. The chain employs TRBV28 and TRBJ1-3; 11 bases match TRBD1. The J segment lost 0 bases and the V segment lost 6 bases, leaving 4 bases of the junction unmatched. This CDR3 contains 16 residues. Germline loops: CDR1 MDHEN, CDR2 SYDVKM. CDR3 nucleotides: TGTGCCAGCAGCAGGGACAGGGGGGTCTCTGGAAACACCATATATTTT. Protein sequence: CASSRDRGVSGNTIYF.

The chain combines TRBV14 with TRBJ2-7; D remains unclear. V was clipped by 0 bases and J by 6 bases, with 9 bases between them. This CDR3 has 13 amino acids. Germline lookup yields CDR1 SGHDN and CDR2 FVKESK. In DNA, the CDR3 is TGTGCCAGCAGCCAAGACTGGGCGCGCGAGCAGTACTTC. It is translated as CASSQDWAREQYF.

This clone is termed medium-sized (0.01 to 0.1%). The chain recombines TRBV11-3 with TRBJ2-2, with 9 bases matching TRBD1. There are 15 residues in the CDR3. Germline-derived CDR1 and CDR2 are SGHNT and YENEEA. Trimming cost V 3 bases and J 9 bases; bases outside gene matches: 8. For the CDR3, the DNA is TGTGCCAGCAGCTTGACGGACAGGGGATTGAGGGAGCTGTTTTTT. Translated: CASSLTDRGLRELFF. The full variable domain, rest sourced from reference TRBV11-3 and TRBJ2-2, is EAGVVQSPRYKIIEKKQPVAFWCNPISGHNTLYWYLQNLGQGPELLIRYENEEAVDDSQLPKDRFSAERLKGVDSTLKIQPAELGDSAVYLCASSLTDRGLRELFFGEGSRLTVL.

The rearrangement uses TRBV28 and TRBJ2-3, with 14 nucleotides matching TRBD2. The CDR3 length is 16 residues. Germline V gene data show CDR1 as MDHEN and CDR2 as SYDVKM. V gave up 5 bases and J gave up 6 bases; unmatched junction bases: 7. In nucleotides, the CDR3 is TGTGCCAGCAGTGGCCGACTAGCGGGAGGGACGGATACGCAGTATTTT. Translated, it gives CASSGRLAGGTDTQYF.

This clone is classed as medium-sized. The V gene is TRBV28, the J gene TRBJ2-3; 8 bases are shared with TRBD1. Germline trimming cut 7 bases from V and 3 bases from J; bases unmatched to any gene: 9. The CDR3 extends over 15 amino acids. Germline assignment: CDR1 MDHEN and CDR2 SYDVKM. CDR3 sequence reads: CASNSWTGSTDTQYF. CDR3 in DNA: TGTGCCAGCAACTCTTGGACAGGGTCGACAGATACGCAGTATTTT. The entire variable domain, with the rest obtained from reference TRBV28 and TRBJ2-3, is as follows: DVKVTQSSRYLVKRTGEKVFLECVQDMDHENMFWYRQDPGLGLRLIYFSYDVKMKEKGDIPEGYSVSREKKERFSLILESASTNQTSMYLCASNSWTGSTDTQYFGPGTRLTVL.

This clone was counted at least ten times. V usage is TRBV7-1 and J usage is TRBJ2-5; maybe TRBD2 (5 bases). TRBV7-1 is known as an ORF, though its function is uncertain. This CDR3 spans 13 amino acids. Trimming pared 5 bases from V and 2 bases from J, leaving 9 bases between. The CDR3 loop is CASSPGFQETQYF. The CDR3 DNA follows: TGTGCCAGCAGCCCGGGATTTCAAGAGACCCAGTACTTC.

Sample share makes this clone medium-sized. V and J are TRBV11-3 and TRBJ2-2; D uncertain. This CDR3 contains 15 residues. Trimming stripped 4 bases from V and 6 bases from J, with 15 bases between. The germline CDR1 and CDR2 sequences are SGHNT and YENEEA. CDR3 sequence (DNA): TGTGCCAGCAGCTCCTACGGTACGGGCGCCGGGGAGCTGTTTTTT. It codes for CASSSYGTGAGELFF. Combining the CDR3 with reference TRBV11-3 and TRBJ2-2 gives the whole variable domain EAGVVQSPRYKIIEKKQPVAFWCNPISGHNTLYWYLQNLGQGPELLIRYENEEAVDDSQLPKDRFSAERLKGVDSTLKIQPAELGDSAVYLCASSSYGTGAGELFFGEGSRLTVL.

This clone turned up a few times. This chain joins TRBV29-1 and TRBJ2-5; 8 positions match TRBD1. V was pared by 7 bases and J by 4 bases, with 11 bases of the junction left unmatched. The length of the CDR3 is 14 residues. Per the germline V gene, CDR1 is SQVTM and CDR2 is ANQGSEA. The CDR3 DNA is TGCAGCGCGAGGGGTCGGACAGGGACAGAGACCCAGTACTTC. Encoded protein: CSARGRTGTETQYF.

This chain connects TRBV6-8 to TRBJ2-3, with D maybe TRBD1 (9 bases). Trimming took off 6 bases at V and 0 bases at J, with 19 bases between the two ends. The CDR3 length is 17 residues. Looked up from germline, CDR1 is MNHGY and CDR2 is SAAAGT. CDR3 DNA sequence: TGTGCCAGCAGCGGGAGGGGGACAGGGCCTAGCACAGATACGCAGTATTTT. As protein: CASSGRGTGPSTDTQYF.

The chain joins TRBV5-1 to TRBJ2-7; D gene uncertain. V shed 1 base and J shed 4 bases, with 12 bases lying between them. The germline V gene encodes CDR1 SGHRS and CDR2 YFSETQ. CDR3 length equals 14 residues. The CDR3 DNA is TGCGCCAGCAGCTTGCAAAGTGGGTTATACGAGCAGTACTTC. This encodes CASSLQSGLYEQYF.